Listed below are T cell receptor beta chains from one sample, sequenced in a study of resident and recirculating memory T cells in vitiligo. The protocol was immunoSEQ multiplex PCR, while the TCRdb copy is restricted to in-frame clones and leaves out a portion. The table records more than 70,000 clones, about 91% of them present only once. Input material: blood. The source of these receptors is a male donor with vitiligo. CDR3s leave out the opening cysteine and the closing phenylalanine or tryptophan. The order of the fields is V gene, J gene, CDR3 protein.

V gene: TRBV2
J gene: TRBJ1-2
CDR3 protein: ASTEQGAIDGYT

V gene: TRBV27
J gene: TRBJ2-7
CDR3 protein: ASSFGGVGVGYEQY

V gene: TRBV5-4
J gene: TRBJ2-7
CDR3 protein: ASSPGTSFYEQY

V gene: TRBV5-5
J gene: TRBJ2-1
CDR3 protein: ASSFTVYNEQF

V gene: TRBV19
J gene: TRBJ2-2
CDR3 protein: ASAGQGWTGELF

V gene: TRBV19
J gene: TRBJ2-1
CDR3 protein: ASSLDYTYNEQF

V gene: TRBV4-1
J gene: TRBJ2-2
CDR3 protein: ASSQSWAGFTGELF

V gene: TRBV6-1
J gene: TRBJ2-7
CDR3 protein: ASSAVGTGIYEQY

V gene: TRBV18
J gene: TRBJ2-1
CDR3 protein: ASLNEEYNEQF

V gene: TRBV10-1
J gene: TRBJ2-7
CDR3 protein: ASSDRTGGSYEQY

V gene: TRBV9
J gene: TRBJ2-3
CDR3 protein: ASSVGRSGTSTDTQY

V gene: TRBV7-9
J gene: TRBJ2-3
CDR3 protein: ASSQGLAGGPLVFTQY

V gene: TRBV10-3
J gene: TRBJ2-1
CDR3 protein: AISGGWLAGQSRGEQF

V gene: TRBV11-2
J gene: TRBJ2-7
CDR3 protein: ASSLVTVYEQY

V gene: TRBV5-8
J gene: TRBJ2-2
CDR3 protein: ASNTGTGNTGELF

V gene: TRBV2
J gene: TRBJ2-7
CDR3 protein: ASGPGTGVQY

V gene: TRBV6-5
J gene: TRBJ1-1
CDR3 protein: ASSYGTGVITEAF

V gene: TRBV19
J gene: TRBJ1-5
CDR3 protein: ASSKRSGPQPQH

V gene: TRBV19
J gene: TRBJ2-7
CDR3 protein: ASSTFIRRESYEQY

V gene: TRBV19
J gene: TRBJ2-1
CDR3 protein: ATSVGGTTYNEQF

V gene: TRBV11-2
J gene: TRBJ2-2
CDR3 protein: ASSSSAALNTGELF

V gene: TRBV19
J gene: TRBJ2-3
CDR3 protein: ASSRRDTDTQY

V gene: TRBV7-2
J gene: TRBJ2-5
CDR3 protein: ASSYPRSLAGDETQY

V gene: TRBV7-2
J gene: TRBJ1-2
CDR3 protein: ASSLNYGYT

V gene: TRBV7-9
J gene: TRBJ2-5
CDR3 protein: ASSLALGRVETQY

V gene: TRBV2
J gene: TRBJ2-7
CDR3 protein: ASGGIKGGTYEQY

V gene: TRBV5-1
J gene: TRBJ1-1
CDR3 protein: ASSMKGITEAF

V gene: TRBV19
J gene: TRBJ1-1
CDR3 protein: ASSHQGADTEAF

V gene: TRBV5-8
J gene: TRBJ1-4
CDR3 protein: ASSLREVSSGEKLF

V gene: TRBV6-6
J gene: TRBJ2-7
CDR3 protein: ASSYSAGGYEQY

V gene: TRBV13
J gene: TRBJ1-1
CDR3 protein: ASSFPDQVAF

V gene: TRBV7-3
J gene: TRBJ2-7
CDR3 protein: ASSPLAGPGEQY

V gene: TRBV11-2
J gene: TRBJ2-7
CDR3 protein: ASSLTLWGGRAHGEQY

V gene: TRBV2
J gene: TRBJ1-1
CDR3 protein: ASSERDILEAF

V gene: TRBV5-1
J gene: TRBJ2-7
CDR3 protein: ASSLVSRGGYEQY

V gene: TRBV4-1
J gene: TRBJ2-2
CDR3 protein: ASSLGLAGVSTGELF

V gene: TRBV28
J gene: TRBJ2-1
CDR3 protein: ASRGIAGALNLLRNEQF

V gene: TRBV9
J gene: TRBJ2-7
CDR3 protein: ASSVAGTGDEQY

V gene: TRBV7-9
J gene: TRBJ1-4
CDR3 protein: ASSLRQGVNEKLF

V gene: TRBV7-2
J gene: TRBJ2-1
CDR3 protein: ASSLVAGGMNEQF

V gene: TRBV7-2
J gene: TRBJ2-5
CDR3 protein: ASSLYRGQETQY